The clone carrying this TCR beta chain was seen at least ten times. The length of the CDR3 is 13 residues. V gave up 5 bases and J gave up 0 bases, with 7 bases separating them. These data come from a study of T-cell reconstitution after alpha-beta-depleted transplantation in children. As it was prepared, the TCRbeta library received unique molecular identifiers. TCRdb fed the PCR reads into MiXCR, producing one record per CDR3 protein. The sample has over 400,000 distinct CDR3 sequences; under 15% are singletons. This sequence joins TRBV12-3 or TRBV12-4 and TRBJ2-5, with D possibly TRBD2 on 5 matching bases. The clonotype originates from a human donor who donated a stem cell graft to a child with combined immunodeficiency. The specimen was PBMCs from the stem cell graft donor, collected from the stem cell graft. The CDR3 protein is CASSPGYQETQYF. The DNA for the CDR3 is TGTGCCAGCAGTCCGGGGTACCAAGAGACCCAGTACTTC.